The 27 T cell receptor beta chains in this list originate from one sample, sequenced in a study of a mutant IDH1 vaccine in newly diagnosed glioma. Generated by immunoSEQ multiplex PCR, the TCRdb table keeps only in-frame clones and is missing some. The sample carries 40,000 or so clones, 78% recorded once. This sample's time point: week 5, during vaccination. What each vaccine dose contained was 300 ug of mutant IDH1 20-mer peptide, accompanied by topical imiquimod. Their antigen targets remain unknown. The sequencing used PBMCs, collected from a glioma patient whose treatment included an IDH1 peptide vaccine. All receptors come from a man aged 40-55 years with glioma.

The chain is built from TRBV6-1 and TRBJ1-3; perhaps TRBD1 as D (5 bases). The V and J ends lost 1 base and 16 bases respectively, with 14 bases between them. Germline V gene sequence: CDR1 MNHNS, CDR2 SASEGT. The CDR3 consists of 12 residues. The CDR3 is CASSEGARKGYF. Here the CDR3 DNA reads TGTGCCAGCAGTGAAGGGGCCAGGAAGGGGTATTTT.

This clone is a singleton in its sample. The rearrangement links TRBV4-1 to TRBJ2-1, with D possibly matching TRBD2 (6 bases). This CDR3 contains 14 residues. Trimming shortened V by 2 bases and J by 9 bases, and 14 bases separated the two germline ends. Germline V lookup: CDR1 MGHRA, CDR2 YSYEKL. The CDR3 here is CASSQWASEGEQFF. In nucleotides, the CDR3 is TGCGCCAGCAGCCAATGGGCCTCGGAGGGTGAGCAGTTCTTC.

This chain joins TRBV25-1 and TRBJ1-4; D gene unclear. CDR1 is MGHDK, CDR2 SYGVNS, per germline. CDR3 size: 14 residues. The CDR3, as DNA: TGTGTAGCGACCGGGCCGAAGCGTAATGAAAAACTGTTTTTT. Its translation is CVATGPKRNEKLFF. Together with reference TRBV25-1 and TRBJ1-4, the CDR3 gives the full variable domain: EADIYQTPRYLVIGTGKKITLECSQTMGHDKMYWYQQDPGMELHLIHYSYGVNSTEKGDLSSESTVSRIRTEHFPLTLESARPSHTSQYLCVATGPKRNEKLFFGSGTQLSVL.

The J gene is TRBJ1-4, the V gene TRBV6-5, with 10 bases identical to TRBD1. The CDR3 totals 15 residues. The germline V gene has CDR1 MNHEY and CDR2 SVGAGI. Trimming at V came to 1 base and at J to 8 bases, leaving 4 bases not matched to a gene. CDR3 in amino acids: CASSYLGTGVEKLFF. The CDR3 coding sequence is TGTGCCAGCAGTTACTTGGGGACAGGGGTCGAAAAACTGTTTTTT.

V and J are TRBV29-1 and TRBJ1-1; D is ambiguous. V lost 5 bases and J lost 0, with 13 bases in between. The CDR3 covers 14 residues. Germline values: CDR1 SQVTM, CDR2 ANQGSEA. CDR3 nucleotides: TGCAGCGTTCATAGAGGGCCCATGAACACTGAAGCTTTCTTT. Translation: CSVHRGPMNTEAFF.

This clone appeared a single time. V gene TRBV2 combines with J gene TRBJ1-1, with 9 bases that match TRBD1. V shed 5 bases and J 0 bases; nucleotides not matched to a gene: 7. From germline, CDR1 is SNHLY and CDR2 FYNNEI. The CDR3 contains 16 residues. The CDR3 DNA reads TGTGCCAGCAGTTTACAGGGGGCCGTAATGAACACTGAAGCTTTCTTT. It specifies CASSLQGAVMNTEAFF.

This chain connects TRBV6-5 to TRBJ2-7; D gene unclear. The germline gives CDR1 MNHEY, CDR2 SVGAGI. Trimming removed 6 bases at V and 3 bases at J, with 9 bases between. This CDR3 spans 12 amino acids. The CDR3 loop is CASRATRYEQYF. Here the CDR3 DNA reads TGTGCCAGCAGAGCCACTCGCTACGAGCAGTACTTC.

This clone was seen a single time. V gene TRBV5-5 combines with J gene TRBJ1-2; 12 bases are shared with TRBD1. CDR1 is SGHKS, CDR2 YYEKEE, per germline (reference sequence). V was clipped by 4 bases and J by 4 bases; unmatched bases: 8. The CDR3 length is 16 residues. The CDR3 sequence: CASSPGQGARGYGYTF. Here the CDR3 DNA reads TGTGCCAGCAGCCCGGGACAGGGGGCTCGCGGCTATGGCTACACCTTC.

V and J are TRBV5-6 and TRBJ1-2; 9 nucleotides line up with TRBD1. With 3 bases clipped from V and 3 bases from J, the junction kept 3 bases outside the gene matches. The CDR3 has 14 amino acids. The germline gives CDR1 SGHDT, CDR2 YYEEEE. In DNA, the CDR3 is TGTGCCAGCAGCTCTGGGGACAGGGACTATGGCTACACCTTC. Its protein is CASSSGDRDYGYTF.

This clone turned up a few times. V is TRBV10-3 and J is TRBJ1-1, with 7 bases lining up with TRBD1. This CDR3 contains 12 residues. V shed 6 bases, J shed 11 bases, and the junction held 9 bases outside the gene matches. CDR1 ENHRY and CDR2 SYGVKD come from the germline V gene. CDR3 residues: CAISRDSQEAFF. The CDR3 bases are TGTGCCATCAGCCGGGACAGCCAGGAGGCTTTCTTT.

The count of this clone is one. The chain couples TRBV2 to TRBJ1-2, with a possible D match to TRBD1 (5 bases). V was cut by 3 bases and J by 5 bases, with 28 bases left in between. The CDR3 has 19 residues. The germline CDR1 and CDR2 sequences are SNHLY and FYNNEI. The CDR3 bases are TGTGCCAGCAGTGATGGATGGCAGGGAGGCCCCCGAAGTAGGTATGGCTACACCTTC. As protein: CASSDGWQGGPRSRYGYTF. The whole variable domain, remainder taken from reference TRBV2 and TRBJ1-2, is EPEVTQTPSHQVTQMGQEVILRCVPISNHLYFYWYRQILGQKVEFLVSFYNNEISEKSEIFDDQFSVERPDGSNFTLKIRSTKLEDSAMYFCASSDGWQGGPRSRYGYTFGSGTRLTVV.

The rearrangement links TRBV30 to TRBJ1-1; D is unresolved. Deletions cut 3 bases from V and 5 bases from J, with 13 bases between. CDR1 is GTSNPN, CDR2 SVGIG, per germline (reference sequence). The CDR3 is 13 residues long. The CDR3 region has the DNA TGTGCCTGGAGACCACAGTTTTTGACTGAAGCTTTCTTT. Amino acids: CAWRPQFLTEAFF.

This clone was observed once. The CDR3 sequence: CASSRQGAWDGYTF. In nucleotides, the CDR3 is TGTGCCAGCAGTCGCCAGGGGGCTTGGGATGGCTACACCTTC. The chain carries TRBV2 and TRBJ1-2; TRBD1 agrees at 8 bases. The V and J ends lost 5 bases and 6 bases, in that order; junction bases with no gene match: 8. Germline V CDR1 and CDR2: SNHLY, FYNNEI. The CDR3 loop spans 14 amino acids.

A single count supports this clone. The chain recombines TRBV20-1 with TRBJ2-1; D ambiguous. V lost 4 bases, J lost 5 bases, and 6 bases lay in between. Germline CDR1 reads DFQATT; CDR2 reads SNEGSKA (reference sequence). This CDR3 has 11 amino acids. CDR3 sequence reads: CSANRNNEQFF. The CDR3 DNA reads TGCAGTGCTAACCGTAACAATGAGCAGTTCTTC.

CDR3 in amino acids: CASSARRQGSVEQYF. In nucleotides, the CDR3 is TGTGCCAGCAGTGCACGCCGACAGGGATCGGTCGAGCAGTACTTC. This rearrangement joins TRBV2 to TRBJ2-7, with 7 bases aligning to TRBD1. This CDR3 comprises 15 residues. V shed 4 bases and J 6 bases; nucleotides not matched to a gene: 12. Per the germline V gene, CDR1 is SNHLY and CDR2 is FYNNEI.

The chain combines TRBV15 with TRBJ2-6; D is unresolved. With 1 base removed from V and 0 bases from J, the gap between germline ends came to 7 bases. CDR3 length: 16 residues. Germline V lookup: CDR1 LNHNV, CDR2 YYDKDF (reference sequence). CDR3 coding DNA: TGTGCCACCAGCAGAGCCTCGGTCTCTGGGGCCAACGTCCTGACTTTC. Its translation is CATSRASVSGANVLTF. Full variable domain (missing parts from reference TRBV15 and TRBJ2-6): DAMVIQNPRYQVTQFGKPVTLSCSQTLNHNVMYWYQQKSSQAPKLLFHYYDKDFNNEADTPDNFQSRRPNTSFCFLDIRSPGLGDTAMYLCATSRASVSGANVLTFGAGSRLTVL.

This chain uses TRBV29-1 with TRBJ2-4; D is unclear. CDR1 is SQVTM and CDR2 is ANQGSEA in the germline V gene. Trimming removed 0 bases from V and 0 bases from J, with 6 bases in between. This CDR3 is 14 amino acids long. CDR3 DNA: TGCAGCGTTGAAGAGCAAATAGCCAAAAACATTCAGTACTTC. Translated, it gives CSVEEQIAKNIQYF.

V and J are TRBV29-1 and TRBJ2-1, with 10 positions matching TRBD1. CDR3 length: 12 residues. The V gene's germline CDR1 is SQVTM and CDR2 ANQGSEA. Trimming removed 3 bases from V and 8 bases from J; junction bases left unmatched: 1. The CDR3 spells CSVDGTGDEQFF. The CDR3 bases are TGCAGCGTTGATGGGACAGGGGATGAGCAGTTCTTC.

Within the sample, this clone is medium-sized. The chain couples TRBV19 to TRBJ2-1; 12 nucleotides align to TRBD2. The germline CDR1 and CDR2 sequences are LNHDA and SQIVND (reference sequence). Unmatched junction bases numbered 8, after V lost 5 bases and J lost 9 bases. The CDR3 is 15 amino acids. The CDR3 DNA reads TGTGCCAGTAGTGCCACTAGCGGGGGGTTTAGTGAGCAGTTCTTC. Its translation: CASSATSGGFSEQFF.

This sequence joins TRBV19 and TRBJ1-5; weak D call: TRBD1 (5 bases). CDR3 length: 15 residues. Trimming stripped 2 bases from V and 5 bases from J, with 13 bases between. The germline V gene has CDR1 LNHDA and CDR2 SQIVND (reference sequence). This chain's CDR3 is CASSILSGPDQPQHF. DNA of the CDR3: TGTGCCAGTAGTATATTATCAGGGCCCGATCAGCCCCAGCATTTT.

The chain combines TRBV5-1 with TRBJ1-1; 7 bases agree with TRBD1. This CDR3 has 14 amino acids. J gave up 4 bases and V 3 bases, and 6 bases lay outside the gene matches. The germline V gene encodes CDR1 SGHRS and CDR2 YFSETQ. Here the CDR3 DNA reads TGCGCCAGCAGCTCGATATACAGGGGCACTGAAGCTTTCTTT. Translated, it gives CASSSIYRGTEAFF.

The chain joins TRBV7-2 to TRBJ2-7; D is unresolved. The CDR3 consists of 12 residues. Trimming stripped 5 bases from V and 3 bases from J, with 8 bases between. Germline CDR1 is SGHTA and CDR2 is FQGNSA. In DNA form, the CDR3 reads TGTGCCAGCAGCGACGCCCGCTACGAGCAGTACTTC. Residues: CASSDARYEQYF.

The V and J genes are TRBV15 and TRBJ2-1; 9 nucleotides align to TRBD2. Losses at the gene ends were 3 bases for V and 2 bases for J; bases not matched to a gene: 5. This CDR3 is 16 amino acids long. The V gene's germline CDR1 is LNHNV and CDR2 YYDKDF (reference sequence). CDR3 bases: TGTGCCACCAGCAGGGTATCTAGCGGGGCCTACAATGAGCAGTTCTTC. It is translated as CATSRVSSGAYNEQFF.

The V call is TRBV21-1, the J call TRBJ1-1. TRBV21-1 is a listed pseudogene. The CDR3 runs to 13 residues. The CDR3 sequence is CASTYTANTEAFF. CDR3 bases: TGTGCCAGCACTTACACGGCGAACACTGAAGCTTTCTTT.

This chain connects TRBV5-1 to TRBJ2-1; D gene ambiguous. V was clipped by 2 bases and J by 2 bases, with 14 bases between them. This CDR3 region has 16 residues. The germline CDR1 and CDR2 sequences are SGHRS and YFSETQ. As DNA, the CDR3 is TGCGCCAGCAGCTTTGGAATAGGGTTCGCCTACAATGAGCAGTTCTTC. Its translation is CASSFGIGFAYNEQFF.

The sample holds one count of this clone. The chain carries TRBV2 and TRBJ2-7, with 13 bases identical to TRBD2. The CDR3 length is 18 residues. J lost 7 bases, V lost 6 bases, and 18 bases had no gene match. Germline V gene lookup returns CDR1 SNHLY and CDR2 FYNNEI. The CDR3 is CASSYGLAGESHRREQYF. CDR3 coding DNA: TGTGCCAGCAGCTATGGACTAGCGGGGGAGTCCCACCGGAGGGAGCAGTACTTC.

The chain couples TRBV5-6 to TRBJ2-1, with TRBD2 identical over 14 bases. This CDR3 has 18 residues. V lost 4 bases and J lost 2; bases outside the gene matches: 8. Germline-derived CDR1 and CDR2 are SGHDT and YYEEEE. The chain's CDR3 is CASSAGLAGVGTYNEQFF. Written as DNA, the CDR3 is TGTGCCAGCAGCGCGGGACTAGCGGGGGTAGGGACCTACAATGAGCAGTTCTTC. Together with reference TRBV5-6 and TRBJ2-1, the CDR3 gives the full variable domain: DAGVTQSPTHLIKTRGQQVTLRCSPKSGHDTVSWYQQALGQGPQFIFQYYEEEERQRGNFPDRFSGHQFPNYSSELNVNALLLGDSALYLCASSAGLAGVGTYNEQFFGPGTRLTVL.